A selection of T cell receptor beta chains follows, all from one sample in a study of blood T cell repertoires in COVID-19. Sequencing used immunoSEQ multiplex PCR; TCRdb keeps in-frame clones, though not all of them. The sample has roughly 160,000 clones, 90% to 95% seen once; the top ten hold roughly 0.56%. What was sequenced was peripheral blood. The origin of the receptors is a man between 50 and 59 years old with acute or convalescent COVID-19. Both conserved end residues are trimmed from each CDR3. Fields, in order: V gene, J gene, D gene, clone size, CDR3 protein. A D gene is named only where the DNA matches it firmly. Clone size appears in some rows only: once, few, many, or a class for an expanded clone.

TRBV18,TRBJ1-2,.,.,ASSPPAGNYGYT
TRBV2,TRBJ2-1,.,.,ASSARLGANEQF
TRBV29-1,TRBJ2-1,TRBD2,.,SGILAAAPVYNEQF
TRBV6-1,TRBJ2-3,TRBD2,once,ASSEGLAAPGITQY
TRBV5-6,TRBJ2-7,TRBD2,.,ASSLTSDYFYEQY
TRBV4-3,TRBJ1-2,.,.,ASSQDEQRTGYT
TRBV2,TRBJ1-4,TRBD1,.,ASRQGFTNEKLF
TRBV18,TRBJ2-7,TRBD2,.,ASSPAGTSGGIN
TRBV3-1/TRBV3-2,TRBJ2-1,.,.,ASSSAVAGLF
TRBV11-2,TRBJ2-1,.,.,ASSLGALGAGLLYNEQF
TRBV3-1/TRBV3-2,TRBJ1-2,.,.,ASSQTGRGYT
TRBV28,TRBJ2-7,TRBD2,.,ASSLPEAGGKYEQY
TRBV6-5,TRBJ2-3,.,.,ASSTGPHTQY
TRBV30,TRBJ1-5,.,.,AWSGFGDSNQPQH
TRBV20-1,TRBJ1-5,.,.,SASRQGGQPQH
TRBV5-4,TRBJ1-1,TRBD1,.,ASSLSRTGVTEAF
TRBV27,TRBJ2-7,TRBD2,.,ASSSVSSGRIYEQY
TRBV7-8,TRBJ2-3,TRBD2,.,ASSFTGTRKDTQY
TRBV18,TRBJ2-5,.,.,ASSPTRAGAETQY
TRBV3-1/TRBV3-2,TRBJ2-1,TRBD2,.,ASSQDGTSGESYEQF
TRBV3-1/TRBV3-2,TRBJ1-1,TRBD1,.,ASSHDRAEAF
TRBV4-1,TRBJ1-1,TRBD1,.,ASSHLHRGSTEAF